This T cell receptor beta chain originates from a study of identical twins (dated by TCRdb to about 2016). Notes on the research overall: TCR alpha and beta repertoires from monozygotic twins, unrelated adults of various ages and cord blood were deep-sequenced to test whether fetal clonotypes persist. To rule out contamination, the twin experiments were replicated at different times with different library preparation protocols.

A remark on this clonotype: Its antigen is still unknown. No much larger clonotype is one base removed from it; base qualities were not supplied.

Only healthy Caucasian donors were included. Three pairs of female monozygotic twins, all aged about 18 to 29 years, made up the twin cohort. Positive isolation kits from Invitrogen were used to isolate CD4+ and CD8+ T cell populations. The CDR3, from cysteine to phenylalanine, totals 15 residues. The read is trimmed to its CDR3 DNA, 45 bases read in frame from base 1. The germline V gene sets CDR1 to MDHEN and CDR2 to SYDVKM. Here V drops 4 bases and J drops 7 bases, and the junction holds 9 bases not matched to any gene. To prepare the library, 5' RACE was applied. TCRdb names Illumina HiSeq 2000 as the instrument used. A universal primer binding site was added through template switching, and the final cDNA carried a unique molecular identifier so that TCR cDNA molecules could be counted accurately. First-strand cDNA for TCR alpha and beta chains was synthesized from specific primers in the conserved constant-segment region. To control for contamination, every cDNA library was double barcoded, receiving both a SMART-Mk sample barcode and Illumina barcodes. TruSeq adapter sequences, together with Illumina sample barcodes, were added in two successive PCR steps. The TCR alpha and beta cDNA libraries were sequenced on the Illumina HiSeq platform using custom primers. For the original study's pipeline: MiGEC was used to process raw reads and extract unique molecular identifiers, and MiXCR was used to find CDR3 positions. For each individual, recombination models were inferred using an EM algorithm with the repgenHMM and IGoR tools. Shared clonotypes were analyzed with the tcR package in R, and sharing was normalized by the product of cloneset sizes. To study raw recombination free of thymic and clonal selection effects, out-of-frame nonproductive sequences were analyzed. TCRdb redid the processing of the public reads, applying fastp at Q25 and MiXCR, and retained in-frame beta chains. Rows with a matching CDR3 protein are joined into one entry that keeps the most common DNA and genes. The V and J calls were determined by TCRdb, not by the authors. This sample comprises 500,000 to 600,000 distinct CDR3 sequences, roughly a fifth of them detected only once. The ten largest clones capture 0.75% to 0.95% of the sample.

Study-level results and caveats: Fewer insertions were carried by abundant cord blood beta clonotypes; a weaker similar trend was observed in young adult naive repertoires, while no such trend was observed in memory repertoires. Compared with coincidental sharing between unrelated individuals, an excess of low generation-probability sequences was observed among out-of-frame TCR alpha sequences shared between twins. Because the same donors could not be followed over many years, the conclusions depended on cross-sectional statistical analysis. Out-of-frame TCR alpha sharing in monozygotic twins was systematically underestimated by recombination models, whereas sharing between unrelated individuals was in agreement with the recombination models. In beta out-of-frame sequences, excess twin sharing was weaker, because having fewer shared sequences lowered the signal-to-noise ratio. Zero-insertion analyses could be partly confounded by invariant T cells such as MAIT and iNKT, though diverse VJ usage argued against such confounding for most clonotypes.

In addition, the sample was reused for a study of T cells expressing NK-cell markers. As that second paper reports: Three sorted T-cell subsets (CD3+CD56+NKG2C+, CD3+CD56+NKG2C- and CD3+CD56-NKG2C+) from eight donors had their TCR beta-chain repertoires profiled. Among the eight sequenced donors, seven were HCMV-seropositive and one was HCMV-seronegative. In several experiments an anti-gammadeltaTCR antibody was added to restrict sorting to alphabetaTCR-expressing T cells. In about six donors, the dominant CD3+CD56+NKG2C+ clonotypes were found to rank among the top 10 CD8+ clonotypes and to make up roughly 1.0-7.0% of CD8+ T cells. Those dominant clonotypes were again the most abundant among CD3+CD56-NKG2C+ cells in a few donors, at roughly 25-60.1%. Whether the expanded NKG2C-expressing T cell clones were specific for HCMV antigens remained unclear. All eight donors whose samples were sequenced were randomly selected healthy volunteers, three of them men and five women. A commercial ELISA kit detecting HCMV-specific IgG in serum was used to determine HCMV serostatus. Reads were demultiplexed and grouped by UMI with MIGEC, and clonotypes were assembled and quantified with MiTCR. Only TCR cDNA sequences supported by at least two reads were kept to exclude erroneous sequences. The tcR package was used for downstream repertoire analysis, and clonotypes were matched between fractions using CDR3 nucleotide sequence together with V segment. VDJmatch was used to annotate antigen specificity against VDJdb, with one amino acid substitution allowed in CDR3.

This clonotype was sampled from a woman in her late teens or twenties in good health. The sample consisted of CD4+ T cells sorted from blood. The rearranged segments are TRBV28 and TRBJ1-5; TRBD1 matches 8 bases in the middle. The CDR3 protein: CASSYDRGGWQPQHF. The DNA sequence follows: TGTGCCAGCAGTTACGACAGGGGCGGTTGGCAGCCCCAGCATTTT.